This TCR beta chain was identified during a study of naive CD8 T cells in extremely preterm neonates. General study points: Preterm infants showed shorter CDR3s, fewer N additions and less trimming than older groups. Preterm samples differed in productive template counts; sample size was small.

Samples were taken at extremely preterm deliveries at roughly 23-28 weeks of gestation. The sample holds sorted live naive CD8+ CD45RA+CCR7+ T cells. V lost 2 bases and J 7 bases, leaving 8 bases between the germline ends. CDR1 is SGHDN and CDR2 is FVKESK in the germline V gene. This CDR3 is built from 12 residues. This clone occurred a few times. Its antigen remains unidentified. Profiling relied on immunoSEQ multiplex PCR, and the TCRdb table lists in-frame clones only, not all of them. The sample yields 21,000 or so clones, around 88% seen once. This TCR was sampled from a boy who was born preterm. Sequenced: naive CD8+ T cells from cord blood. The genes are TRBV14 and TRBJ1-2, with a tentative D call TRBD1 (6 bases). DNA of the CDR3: TGTGCCAGCAGCCAATTCAGGGGTGGCTACACCTTC. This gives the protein CASSQFRGGYTF.